These 21 T cell receptor beta chains share one sample of origin, sequenced in a study of cytomegalovirus exposure and HLA in healthy donors (dated by TCRdb to about 2017). The library was prepared using the immunoSEQ multiplex PCR assay. For the multiplex PCR, a mixture combining 60 forward primers for TCR Vbeta segments and 13 reverse primers for TCR Jbeta segments was used. In TCRdb, the immuneACCESS table is reduced to in-frame sequences with V and J assigned. These tables do not hold every clone; where another copy was compared, an unresolved V gene accounts for under half, and the others remain unexplained. This sample holds around 120,000 clones; 9.5% were observed only once. Over 2.5% of the sample is in the top ten clones. The sample taken for sequencing was PBMCs. These receptors were obtained from a man aged 30-40 years in good health and CMV-seronegative.

The chain employs TRBV2 and TRBJ2-5, with 8 positions matching TRBD2. The CDR3 consists of 13 residues. The germline V gene has CDR1 SNHLY and CDR2 FYNNEI. The J segment lost 4 bases and the V segment lost 7 bases, leaving 5 bases of the junction unmatched. The CDR3 sequence is CASILSGIETQYF. CDR3 nucleotides: TGTGCCAGCATCCTTAGCGGGATAGAGACCCAGTACTTC.

The chain carries TRBV5-5 and TRBJ1-2; TRBD1 matches 7 bases. From germline, CDR1 is SGHKS and CDR2 YYEKEE (reference sequence). The CDR3 loop spans 17 amino acids. J was trimmed by 3 bases and V by 2 bases; bases with no gene match: 13. The CDR3 region is CASSFYLRETGHYGYTF. CDR3 bases: TGTGCCAGCAGCTTTTACCTTAGGGAGACAGGGCACTATGGCTACACCTTC. Combining the CDR3 with reference TRBV5-5 and TRBJ1-2 gives the whole variable domain DAGVTQSPTHLIKTRGQQVTLRCSPISGHKSVSWYQQVLGQGPQFIFQYYEKEERGRGNFPDRFSARQFPNYSSELNVNALLLGDSALYLCASSFYLRETGHYGYTFGSGTRLTVV.

This clone was detected only a few times. CDR3 bases: TGTGCCAGCAGCCCATCAGGGTCTGGCTACGAGCAGTACTTC. Translation gives CASSPSGSGYEQYF. The chain combines TRBV7-2 with TRBJ2-7; D possibly corresponds to TRBD1 (5 bases). This CDR3 has 14 residues. Germline V gene sequence: CDR1 SGHTA, CDR2 FQGNSA. V gave up 5 bases and J gave up 3 bases, with 14 bases separating them.

The CDR3: CATSRDGEGEENSPLHF. CDR3 in DNA: TGTGCCACCAGCAGAGATGGGGAAGGGGAGGAAAATTCACCCCTCCACTTT. This chain uses TRBV15 with TRBJ1-6, with D possibly matching TRBD1 (5 bases). V was trimmed by 0 bases and J by 7 bases, leaving 16 bases between them. The CDR3 is 17 residues long. Germline V CDR1 and CDR2: LNHNV, YYDKDF (reference sequence).

V is TRBV7-9 and J is TRBJ1-1; a weak D match, TRBD1 (6 bases). V lost 4 bases to trimming and J lost 6 bases, with 18 bases between them. CDR1 SEHNR and CDR2 FQNEAQ come from the germline V gene (reference sequence). This CDR3 has 15 residues. CDR3 bases: TGTGCCAGCAGCTCGGAAGGGGGGGGGCATGCTGAAGCTTTCTTT. As protein: CASSSEGGGHAEAFF.

This chain connects TRBV5-1 to TRBJ2-1, with 11 positions matching TRBD2. The CDR3 has 16 residues. The trim removed 0 bases at V and 7 bases at J, leaving 6 bases unmatched. The germline V gene has CDR1 SGHRS and CDR2 YFSETQ. This CDR3 reads CASSLVTSGSLNEQFF. In DNA, the CDR3 is TGCGCCAGCAGCTTGGTAACTAGCGGGAGTCTTAATGAGCAGTTCTTC.

V gene TRBV6-1 combines with J gene TRBJ2-5; TRBD2 aligns across 10 bases. V shed 7 bases and J 7 bases; nucleotides not matched to a gene: 9. CDR1 and CDR2 from the germline V gene are MNHNS and SASEGT. This CDR3 is 14 amino acids long. This CDR3 reads CASMALAGEATQYF. The CDR3 nucleotides read TGTGCCAGCATGGCGCTAGCGGGAGAGGCGACCCAGTACTTC.

The chain links TRBV18 to TRBJ2-5, with 9 bases identical to TRBD1. The germline gives CDR1 KGHSH, CDR2 LQKENI. The CDR3 loop spans 14 amino acids. The ends lost 4 bases at V and 4 bases at J; junction bases unmatched: 4. The CDR3 is CASSLDRGPETQYF. The CDR3 DNA sequence: TGTGCCAGCTCACTGGACAGGGGCCCAGAGACCCAGTACTTC.

This clone has a handful of counts. This chain uses TRBV5-1 with TRBJ2-7, with TRBD2 as a possible D gene (6 bases). This CDR3 contains 16 residues. Trimming stripped 4 bases from V and 3 bases from J, with 20 bases between. CDR1 is SGHRS, CDR2 YFSETQ, per germline. CDR3 in DNA: TGCGCCAGCAGCCCGGGCGGGAACAGGCCGGGCTACGAGCAGTACTTC. This sequence encodes CASSPGGNRPGYEQYF.

The genes are TRBV19 and TRBJ1-5; no clear D gene. This CDR3 comprises 13 residues. Germline assignment: CDR1 LNHDA and CDR2 SQIVND (reference sequence). Trimming shortened V by 0 bases and J by 5 bases, and 5 bases separated the two germline ends. The chain's CDR3 is CASSIDRDQPQHF. The CDR3 DNA follows: TGTGCCAGTAGTATAGATCGGGATCAGCCCCAGCATTTT.

The gene calls are TRBV18 and TRBJ1-2, with D maybe TRBD1 (6 bases). The CDR3 sequence is 14 residues long. V shed 3 bases and J shed 4 bases, with 12 bases lying between them. Looked up from germline, CDR1 is KGHSH and CDR2 is LQKENI. The CDR3 DNA reads TGTGCCAGCTCACCGGCGCAGGGGCCCTATGGCTACACCTTC. Its translation: CASSPAQGPYGYTF.

This clone has a handful of counts. The gene calls are TRBV7-3 and TRBJ2-3, with D perhaps matching TRBD1 (5 bases). Germline CDR1 and CDR2: SGHTA and FQGTGA. The CDR3 totals 16 residues. Between the trimmed V and J ends, which lost 0 bases and 0 bases, there was a span of 10 bases. The CDR3 DNA reads TGTGCCAGCAGCTTAACGGGGCGGTCTAGCACAGATACGCAGTATTTT. Amino acids: CASSLTGRSSTDTQYF.

The chain couples TRBV10-3 to TRBJ2-5; D is undetermined. Per germline, CDR1 ENHRY and CDR2 SYGVKD. The CDR3 extends over 11 amino acids. The V gene lost 7 bases and the J gene lost 2 bases, with 5 bases spanning the gap. CDR3 DNA sequence: TGTGCCATCAACTCACAAGAGACCCAGTACTTC. Residues: CAINSQETQYF.

The rearrangement joins TRBV19 to TRBJ2-7; TRBD1 agrees at 8 bases. This CDR3 spans 14 amino acids. The ends lost 4 bases at V and 3 bases at J; junction bases unmatched: 5. The V gene's germline CDR1 is LNHDA and CDR2 SQIVND (reference sequence). CDR3 bases: TGTGCCAGTAGTACTCTTACAGGGGGCTACGAGCAGTACTTC. It codes for CASSTLTGGYEQYF.

A few counts support this clone. The rearrangement uses TRBV10-1 and TRBJ2-5; D might be TRBD1 (6 bases). CDR1 and CDR2 from the germline V gene are WNHNN and SYGVQD (reference sequence). V lost 0 bases, J lost 0 bases, and 14 bases lay in between. CDR3 length equals 17 residues. In DNA form, the CDR3 reads TGCGCCAGCAGTGAGTCAACCCGGACAGATTACCAAGAGACCCAGTACTTC. Its translation: CASSESTRTDYQETQYF.

This chain joins TRBV19 and TRBJ1-1, with 11 nucleotides matching TRBD1. Unmatched junction bases numbered 4, after V lost 7 bases and J lost 0 bases. The CDR3 spans 15 residues. The germline CDR1 and CDR2 sequences are LNHDA and SQIVND (reference sequence). CDR3 sequence (DNA): TGTGCCAGTATTGGACAGGGGGCACTGAACACTGAAGCTTTCTTT. As protein: CASIGQGALNTEAFF.

The chain joins TRBV4-3 to TRBJ2-2, with 7 nucleotides matching TRBD1. V shed 0 bases and J 7 bases; nucleotides not matched to a gene: 11. Germline values: CDR1 LGHNA, CDR2 YSLEER. This CDR3 spans 17 amino acids. The CDR3 here is CASSQDPWDSEHGELFF. Written as DNA, the CDR3 is TGCGCCAGCAGCCAAGATCCTTGGGACAGCGAGCACGGGGAGCTGTTTTTT.

This chain uses TRBV19 with TRBJ2-1, with 9 bases identical to TRBD2. The CDR3 runs to 14 residues. V was clipped by 4 bases and J by 10 bases; unmatched bases: 8. The germline CDR1 and CDR2 sequences are LNHDA and SQIVND (reference sequence). This CDR3 is CASSKLAGVREQFF. The CDR3 DNA follows: TGTGCCAGTAGTAAGTTAGCGGGAGTTCGGGAGCAGTTCTTC.

The V and J genes are TRBV5-8 and TRBJ2-7, with D possibly being TRBD2 (5 bases). CDR1 and CDR2 from the germline V gene are SGHTS and YDEGEE. The V end was cut by 0 bases, the J end by 3 bases, with 16 bases between. CDR3 length: 16 residues. The CDR3 loop is CASSLDNPAALYEQYF. DNA for the CDR3: TGTGCCAGCAGCTTGGATAATCCAGCGGCCCTCTACGAGCAGTACTTC.

This clone turned up a few times. The rearrangement links TRBV7-2 to TRBJ2-1, with a tentative D call TRBD1 (6 bases). The CDR3 spans 16 residues. V lost 7 bases and J 2 bases, leaving 18 bases between the germline ends. From germline, CDR1 is SGHTA and CDR2 FQGNSA. CDR3 sequence reads: CASKGLRDTTYNEQFF. Here the CDR3 DNA reads TGTGCCAGCAAGGGTCTTCGGGACACTACCTACAATGAGCAGTTCTTC.

V and J are TRBV5-6 and TRBJ1-1; TRBD1 matches at 7 bases. Trimming at V came to 8 bases and at J to 3 bases, leaving 7 bases not matched to a gene. Germline CDR1 is SGHDT and CDR2 is YYEEEE. The length of the CDR3 is 13 residues. The CDR3 region is CASNRDRYTEAFF. Here the CDR3 DNA reads TGTGCCAGTAACCGGGACAGATACACTGAAGCTTTCTTT.